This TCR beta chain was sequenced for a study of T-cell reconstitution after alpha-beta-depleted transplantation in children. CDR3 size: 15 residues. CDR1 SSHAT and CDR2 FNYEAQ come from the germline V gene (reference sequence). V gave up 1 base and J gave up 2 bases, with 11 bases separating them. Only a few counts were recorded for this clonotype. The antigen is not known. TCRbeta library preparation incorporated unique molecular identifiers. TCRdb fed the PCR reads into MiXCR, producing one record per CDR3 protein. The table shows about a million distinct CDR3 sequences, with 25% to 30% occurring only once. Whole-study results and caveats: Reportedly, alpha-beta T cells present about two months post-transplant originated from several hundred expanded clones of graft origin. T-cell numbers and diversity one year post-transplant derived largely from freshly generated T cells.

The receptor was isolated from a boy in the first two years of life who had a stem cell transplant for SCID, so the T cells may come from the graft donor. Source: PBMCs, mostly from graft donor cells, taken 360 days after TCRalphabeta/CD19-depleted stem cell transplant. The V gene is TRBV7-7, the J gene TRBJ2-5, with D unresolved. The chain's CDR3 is CASSLEGGAQETQYF. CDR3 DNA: TGTGCCAGCAGCTTAGAGGGCGGAGCTCAAGAGACCCAGTACTTC. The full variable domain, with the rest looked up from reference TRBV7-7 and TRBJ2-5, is GAGVSQSPRYKVTKRGQDVTLRCDPISSHATLYWYQQALGQGPEFLTYFNYEAQPDKSGLPSDRFSAERPEGSISTLTIQRTEQRDSAMYRCASSLEGGAQETQYFGPGTRLLVL.